This T cell receptor (beta chain) derives from a study of blood T cell repertoires in COVID-19. Study overall: Samples taken during acute and convalescent COVID-19 were collected in the United States, Italy and Spain. PBMCs, B-cell-depleted T cells, or T cells provided the cDNA or gDNA that made up the material.

Seattle-derived patients entered the study during active infection and were followed longitudinally. This clone was seen a handful of times. Per the study methods: By means of reference gene primer amplification, nucleated cell counts were estimated. Produced via immunoSEQ multiplex PCR; TCRdb's table is partial and in-frame only. For V, J and clone size, that table is used; D and trimming come from the DNA. The data hold approximately 25,000 clones, with approximately 80% observed a single time. Germline CDR1 and CDR2: LNHDA and SQIVND (reference sequence). CDR3 length: 14 residues. V was clipped by 5 bases and J by 10 bases; unmatched bases: 5.

The chain employs TRBV19 and TRBJ1-6, with TRBD1 matching 10 bases. This TCR came from a woman in her 70s with COVID-19, enrolled during active disease. What was sequenced was peripheral blood. CDR3 protein: CASSSGTGDSPLHF. The DNA for the CDR3 is TGTGCCAGTAGTTCAGGGACAGGGGACTCACCCCTCCACTTT.